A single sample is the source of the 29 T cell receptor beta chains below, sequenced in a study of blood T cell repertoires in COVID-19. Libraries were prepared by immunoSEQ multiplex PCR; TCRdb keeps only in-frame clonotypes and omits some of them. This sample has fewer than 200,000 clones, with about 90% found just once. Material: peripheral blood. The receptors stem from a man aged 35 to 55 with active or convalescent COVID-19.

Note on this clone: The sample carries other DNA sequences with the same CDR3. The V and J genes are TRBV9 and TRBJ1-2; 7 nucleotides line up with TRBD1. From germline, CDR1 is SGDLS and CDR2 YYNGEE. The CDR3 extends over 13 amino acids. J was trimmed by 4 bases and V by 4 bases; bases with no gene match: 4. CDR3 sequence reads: CASSPRDSYGYTF. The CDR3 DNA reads TGTGCCAGCAGCCCCCGGGACAGCTATGGCTACACCTTC.

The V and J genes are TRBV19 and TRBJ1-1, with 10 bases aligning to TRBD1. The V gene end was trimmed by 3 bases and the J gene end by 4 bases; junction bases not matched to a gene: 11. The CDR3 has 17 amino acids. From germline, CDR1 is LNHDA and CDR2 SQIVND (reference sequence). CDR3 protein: CASSIDRQGAAPTEAFF. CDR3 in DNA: TGTGCCAGTAGTATCGATCGACAGGGGGCGGCCCCCACTGAAGCTTTCTTT.

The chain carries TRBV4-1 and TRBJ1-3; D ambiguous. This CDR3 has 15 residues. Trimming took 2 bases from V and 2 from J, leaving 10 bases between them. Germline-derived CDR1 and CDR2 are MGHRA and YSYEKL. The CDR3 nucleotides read TGCGCCAGCAGCCAACCAGATTTTACTGGAAACACCATATATTTT. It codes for CASSQPDFTGNTIYF.

The CDR3 is CASSLGGLGNQPQHF. The CDR3 coding sequence is TGTGCCAGCAGCTTAGGGGGGCTGGGCAATCAGCCCCAGCATTTT. The rearrangement links TRBV11-2 to TRBJ1-5; D is perhaps TRBD1 (6 bases). The V gene lost 1 base and the J gene lost 2 bases, with 9 bases spanning the gap. Per germline, CDR1 SGHAT and CDR2 FQNNGV. The CDR3 consists of 15 residues.

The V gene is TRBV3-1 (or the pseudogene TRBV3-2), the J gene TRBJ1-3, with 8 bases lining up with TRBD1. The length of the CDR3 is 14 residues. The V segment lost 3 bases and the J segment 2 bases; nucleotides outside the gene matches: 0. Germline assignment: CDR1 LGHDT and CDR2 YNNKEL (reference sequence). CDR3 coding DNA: TGTGCCAGCAGCCAGACAGGGGCTGGAAACACCATATATTTT. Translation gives CASSQTGAGNTIYF.

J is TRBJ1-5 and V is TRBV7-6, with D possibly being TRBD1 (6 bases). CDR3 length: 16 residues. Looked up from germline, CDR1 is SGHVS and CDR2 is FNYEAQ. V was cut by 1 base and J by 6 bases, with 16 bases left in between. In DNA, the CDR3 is TGTGCCAGCAGCTTAGGTGCAGGGGCGTTGGGTCAGCCCCAGCATTTT. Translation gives CASSLGAGALGQPQHF.

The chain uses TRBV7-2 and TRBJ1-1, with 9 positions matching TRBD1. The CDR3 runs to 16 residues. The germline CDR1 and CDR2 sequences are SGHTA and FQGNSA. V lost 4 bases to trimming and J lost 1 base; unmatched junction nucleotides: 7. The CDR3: CASSYGTGRSNTEAFF. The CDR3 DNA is TGTGCCAGCAGCTACGGGACAGGGCGATCGAACACTGAAGCTTTCTTT.

The CDR3 is CASTVSAGGGYTF. The DNA for the CDR3 is TGTGCCAGCACCGTAAGCGCGGGGGGTGGCTACACCTTC. The chain has TRBV12-3 or TRBV12-4 and TRBJ1-2; tentative D call: TRBD1 (5 bases). This CDR3 is 13 amino acids long. Trimming stripped 7 bases from V and 7 bases from J, with 16 bases between.

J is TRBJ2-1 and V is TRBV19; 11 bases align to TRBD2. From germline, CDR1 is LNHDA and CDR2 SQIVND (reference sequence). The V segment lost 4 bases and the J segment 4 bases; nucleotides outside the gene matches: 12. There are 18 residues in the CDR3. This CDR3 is CASSTLAGVHQMYNEQFF. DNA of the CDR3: TGTGCCAGTAGTACACTAGCGGGGGTGCACCAAATGTACAATGAGCAGTTCTTC.

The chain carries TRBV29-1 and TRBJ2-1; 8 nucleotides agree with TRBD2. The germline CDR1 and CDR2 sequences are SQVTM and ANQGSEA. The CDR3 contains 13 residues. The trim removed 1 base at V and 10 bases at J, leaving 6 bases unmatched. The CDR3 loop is CSVEGAGDKEQFF. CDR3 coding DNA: TGCAGCGTTGAAGGAGCGGGGGATAAGGAGCAGTTCTTC.

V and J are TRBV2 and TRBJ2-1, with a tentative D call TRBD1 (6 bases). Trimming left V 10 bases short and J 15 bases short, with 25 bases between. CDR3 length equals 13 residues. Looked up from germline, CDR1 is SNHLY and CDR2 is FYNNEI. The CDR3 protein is CANSPRTALSGFF. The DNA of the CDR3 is TGTGCCAACAGCCCCCGGACAGCCTTATCGGGGTTCTTC.

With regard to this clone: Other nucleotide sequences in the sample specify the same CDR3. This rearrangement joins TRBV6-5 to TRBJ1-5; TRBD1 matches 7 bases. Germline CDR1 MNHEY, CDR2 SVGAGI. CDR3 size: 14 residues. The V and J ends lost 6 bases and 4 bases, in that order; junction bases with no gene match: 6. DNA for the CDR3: TGTGCCAGCAGCTGGACAGGTGAAAATCAGCCCCAGCATTTT. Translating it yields CASSWTGENQPQHF.

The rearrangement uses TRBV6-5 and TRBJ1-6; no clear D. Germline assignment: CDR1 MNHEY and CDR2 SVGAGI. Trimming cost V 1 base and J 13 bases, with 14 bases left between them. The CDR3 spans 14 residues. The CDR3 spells CASSYFLGATPLHF. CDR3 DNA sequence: TGTGCCAGCAGTTACTTTCTGGGAGCGACGCCCCTCCACTTT.

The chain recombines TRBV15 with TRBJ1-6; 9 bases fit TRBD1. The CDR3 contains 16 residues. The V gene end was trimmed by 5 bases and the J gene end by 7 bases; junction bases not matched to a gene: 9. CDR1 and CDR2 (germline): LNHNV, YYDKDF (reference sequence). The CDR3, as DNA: TGTGCCACCAGCGGCAGCTTGACAGGGGGGAATTCACCCCTCCACTTT. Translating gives CATSGSLTGGNSPLHF.

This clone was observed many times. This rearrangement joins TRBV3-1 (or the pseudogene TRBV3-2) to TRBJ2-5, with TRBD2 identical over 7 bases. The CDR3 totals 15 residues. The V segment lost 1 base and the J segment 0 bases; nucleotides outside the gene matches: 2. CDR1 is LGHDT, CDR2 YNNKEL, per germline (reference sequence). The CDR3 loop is CASSQGAGDQETQYF. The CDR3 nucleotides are TGTGCCAGCAGCCAAGGGGCGGGGGACCAAGAGACCCAGTACTTC.

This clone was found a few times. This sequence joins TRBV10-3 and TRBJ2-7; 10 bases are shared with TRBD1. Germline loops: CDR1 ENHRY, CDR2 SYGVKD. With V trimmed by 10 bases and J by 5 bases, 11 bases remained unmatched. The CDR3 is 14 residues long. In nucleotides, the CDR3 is TGTGCCACCACCGGCGGGACAGGGGTCCACGAGCAGTACTTC. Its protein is CATTGGTGVHEQYF.

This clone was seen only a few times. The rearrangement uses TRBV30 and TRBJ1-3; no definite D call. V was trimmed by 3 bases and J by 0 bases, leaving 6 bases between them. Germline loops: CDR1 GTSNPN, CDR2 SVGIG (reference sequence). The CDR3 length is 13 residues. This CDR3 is CAWRPGSGNTIYF. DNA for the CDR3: TGTGCCTGGAGGCCAGGCTCTGGAAACACCATATATTTT.

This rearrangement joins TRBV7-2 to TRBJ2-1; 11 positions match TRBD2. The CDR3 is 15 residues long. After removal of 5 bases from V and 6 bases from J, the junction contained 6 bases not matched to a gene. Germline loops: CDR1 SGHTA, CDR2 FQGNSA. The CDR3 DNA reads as TGTGCCAGCAGCGTCGATAGCGGGGGGGCCAATGAGCAGTTCTTC. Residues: CASSVDSGGANEQFF.

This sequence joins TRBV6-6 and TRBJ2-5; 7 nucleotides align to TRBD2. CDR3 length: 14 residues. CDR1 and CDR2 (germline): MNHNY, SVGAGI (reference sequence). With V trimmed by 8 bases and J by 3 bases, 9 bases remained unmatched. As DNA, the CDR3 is TGTGCCAGCTCCCGGGCGGGGGAGAAAGAGACCCAGTACTTC. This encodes CASSRAGEKETQYF.

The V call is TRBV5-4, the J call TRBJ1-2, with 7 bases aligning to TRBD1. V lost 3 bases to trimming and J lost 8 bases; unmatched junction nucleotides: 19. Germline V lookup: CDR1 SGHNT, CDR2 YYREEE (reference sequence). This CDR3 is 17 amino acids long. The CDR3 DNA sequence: TGTGCCAGCAGCTCTGCTGAACGGGGACAGTTCCCTTACGGCTACACCTTC. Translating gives CASSSAERGQFPYGYTF. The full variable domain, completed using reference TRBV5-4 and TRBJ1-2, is ETGVTQSPTHLIKTRGQQVTLRCSSQSGHNTVSWYQQALGQGPQFIFQYYREEENGRGNFPPRFSGLQFPNYSSELNVNALELDDSALYLCASSSAERGQFPYGYTFGSGTRLTVV.

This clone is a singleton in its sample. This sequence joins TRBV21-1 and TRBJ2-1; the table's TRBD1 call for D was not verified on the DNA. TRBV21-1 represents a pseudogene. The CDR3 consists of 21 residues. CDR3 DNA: TGTGCCAGCAGCAGAGGTTCGGGACAGGGCAGTAGCAATAACTTCTACAATGAGCAGTTCTTC. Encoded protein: CASSRGSGQGSSNNFYNEQFF.

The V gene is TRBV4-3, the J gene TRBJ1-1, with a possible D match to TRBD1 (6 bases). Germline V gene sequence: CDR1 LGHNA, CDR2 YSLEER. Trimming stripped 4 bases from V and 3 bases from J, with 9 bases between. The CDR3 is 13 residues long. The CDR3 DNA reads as TGCGCCAGCAGCCTAAAGGGGGACACTGAAGCTTTCTTT. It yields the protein CASSLKGDTEAFF.

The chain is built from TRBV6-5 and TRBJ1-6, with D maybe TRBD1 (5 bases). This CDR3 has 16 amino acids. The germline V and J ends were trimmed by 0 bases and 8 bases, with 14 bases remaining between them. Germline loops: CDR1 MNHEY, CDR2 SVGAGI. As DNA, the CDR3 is TGTGCCAGCAGTTACTCGATTTCAGGGACTGATTCACCCCTCCACTTT. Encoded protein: CASSYSISGTDSPLHF.

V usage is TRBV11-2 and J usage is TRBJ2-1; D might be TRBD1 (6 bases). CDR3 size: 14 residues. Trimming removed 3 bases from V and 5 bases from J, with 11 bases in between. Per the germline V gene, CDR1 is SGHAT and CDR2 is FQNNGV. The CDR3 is CASSFYGQNNEQFF. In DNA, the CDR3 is TGTGCCAGCAGCTTTTACGGACAGAACAATGAGCAGTTCTTC.

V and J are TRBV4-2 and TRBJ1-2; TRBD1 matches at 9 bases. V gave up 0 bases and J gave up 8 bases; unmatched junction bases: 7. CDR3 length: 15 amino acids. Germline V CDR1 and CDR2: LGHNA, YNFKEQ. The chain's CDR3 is CASSQETGDREGYTF. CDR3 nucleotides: TGTGCCAGCAGCCAAGAAACAGGGGACAGGGAGGGCTACACCTTC.

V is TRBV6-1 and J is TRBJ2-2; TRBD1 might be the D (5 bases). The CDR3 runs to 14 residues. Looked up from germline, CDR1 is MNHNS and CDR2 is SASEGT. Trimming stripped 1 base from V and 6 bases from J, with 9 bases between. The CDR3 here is CASSEGREAGELFF. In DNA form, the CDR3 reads TGTGCCAGCAGTGAAGGCAGGGAAGCCGGGGAGCTGTTTTTT.

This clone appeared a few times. CDR3 nucleotides: TGTGCCAGCAGCAAAGACAGGCCCGCAACAGGTCCCTATGGCTACACCTTC. Translating it yields CASSKDRPATGPYGYTF. The chain has TRBV11-2 and TRBJ1-2, with a weak D call TRBD1 (6 bases). The germline gives CDR1 SGHAT, CDR2 FQNNGV. V lost 5 bases to trimming and J lost 4 bases, with 23 bases between them. The CDR3 runs 17 residues.

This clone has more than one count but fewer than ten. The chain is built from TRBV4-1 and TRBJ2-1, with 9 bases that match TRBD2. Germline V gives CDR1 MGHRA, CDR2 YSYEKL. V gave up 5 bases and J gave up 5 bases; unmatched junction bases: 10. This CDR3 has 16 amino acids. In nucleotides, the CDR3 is TGCGCCAGCAGCTACCCCGGGACTAGCCCCAACAATGAGCAGTTCTTC. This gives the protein CASSYPGTSPNNEQFF.

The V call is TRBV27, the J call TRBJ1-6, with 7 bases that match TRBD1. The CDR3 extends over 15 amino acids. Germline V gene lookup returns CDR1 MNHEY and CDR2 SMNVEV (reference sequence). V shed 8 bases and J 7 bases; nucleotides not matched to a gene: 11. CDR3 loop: CASGTRQGRNSPLHF. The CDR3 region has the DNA TGTGCCAGCGGGACTAGACAGGGAAGGAATTCACCCCTCCACTTT.